Each of the 26 T cell receptor beta chains below was sequenced from the same sample in a study of follicular helper T cells after annual influenza vaccination. Sequenced by immunoSEQ multiplex PCR; TCRdb stores in-frame clones only, minus some. The table shows 28,000 or so clones, with 65% to 85% occurring only once. The time point denotes: 2014-2015 season, pre-vaccination. Sample: CXCR5+ CD38- circulating T follicular helper cells from blood, taken on the day of influenza vaccination. Subset noted: circulating Tfh, non-naive CD4+CXCR5+PD-1+ (ICOS+CD38+ or ICOS-CD38-). The source of these receptors is an adult who received the influenza vaccine.

This clone was observed a handful of times. The V call is TRBV16, the J call TRBJ1-5; D is perhaps TRBD1 (6 bases). Trimming cost V 0 bases and J 0 bases, with 9 bases left between them. Looked up from germline, CDR1 is KGHSY and CDR2 is FQNENV. The CDR3 has 16 residues. CDR3 residues: CASSQSGHRSNQPQHF. The DNA for the CDR3 is TGTGCCAGCAGCCAATCGGGACACCGTAGCAATCAGCCCCAGCATTTT.

The rearrangement joins TRBV27 to TRBJ1-4, with TRBD1 matching over 9 bases. The germline V gene encodes CDR1 MNHEY and CDR2 SMNVEV (reference sequence). The CDR3 covers 15 residues. The V and J ends lost 6 bases and 7 bases, in that order; junction bases with no gene match: 9. The CDR3 DNA reads as TGTGCCAGCAGAACAGCCGGGACAGGGAGTGAAAAACTGTTTTTT. Amino acid sequence: CASRTAGTGSEKLFF.

J is TRBJ1-5 and V is TRBV7-8; the D gene is possibly TRBD1 (5 bases). The CDR3 totals 16 residues. Germline V gene data show CDR1 as SGHVS and CDR2 as FQNEAQ. Trimming stripped 0 bases from V and 10 bases from J, with 19 bases between. Here the CDR3 DNA reads TGTGCCAGCAGCTTAGCGATGGGGGGGGGAGAGAAACCCCAGCATTTT. This codes for CASSLAMGGGEKPQHF.

The chain recombines TRBV23-1 with TRBJ1-1; D remains unclear. TRBV23-1 is annotated as an ORF whose role is uncertain. The V and J ends lost 1 base and 1 base respectively, with 7 bases between them. The CDR3 is 14 amino acids. The chain's CDR3 is CASSQLEPNTEAFF. In nucleotides, the CDR3 is TGCGCCAGCAGTCAATTGGAGCCGAACACTGAAGCTTTCTTT.

V usage is TRBV10-2 and J usage is TRBJ2-6; possibly TRBD2 for D (7 bases). This CDR3 region has 16 residues. The V end was cut by 5 bases, the J end by 4 bases, with 15 bases between. Germline CDR1 WSHSY, CDR2 SAAADI. CDR3 sequence reads: CASSTIGGLGANVLTF. The CDR3 DNA sequence: TGCGCCAGCAGTACCATCGGGGGGCTAGGGGCCAACGTCCTGACTTTC.

This rearrangement joins TRBV5-4 to TRBJ2-3, with TRBD2 as a possible D gene (7 bases). Trimming pared 5 bases from V and 6 bases from J, leaving 22 bases between. Germline assignment: CDR1 SGHNT and CDR2 YYREEE (reference sequence). CDR3 length: 16 amino acids. The DNA of the CDR3 is TGTGCCAGCAGACCCCCTTGGGGGGGGGCGGGTGATACGCAGTATTTT. It specifies CASRPPWGGAGDTQYF.

In this sample, this clone turned up a few times. The rearrangement joins TRBV19 to TRBJ1-5; D ambiguous. Germline values: CDR1 LNHDA, CDR2 SQIVND (reference sequence). The ends were cut back, 9 bases at V and 1 base at J, with 16 bases in the middle. The CDR3 is 15 residues long. CDR3 coding DNA: TGTGCCAGCACTAGGTTGGGGAACAGCAATCAGCCCCAGCATTTT. Translation gives CASTRLGNSNQPQHF.

This clone has just a few counts. V usage is TRBV11-2 and J usage is TRBJ1-4; a weak D match, TRBD1 (6 bases). Germline V lookup: CDR1 SGHAT, CDR2 FQNNGV. V was shortened by 8 bases and J by 5 bases, with 15 bases between the two germline ends. The CDR3 runs to 14 residues. The CDR3 nucleotides read TGTGCCAGCGAACTGGGACAAAGAAATGAAAAACTGTTTTTT. It encodes CASELGQRNEKLFF.

The V and J genes are TRBV12-5 and TRBJ2-2; no clear D. This CDR3 region has 15 residues. V was pared by 1 base and J by 4 bases, with 10 bases between. Germline CDR1 reads LGHNT; CDR2 reads FRNRAP. The CDR3 DNA reads TGTGCTAGTGGTTTGGGTCTCTCCTTCACCGGGGAGCTGTTTTTT. Translated, it gives CASGLGLSFTGELFF.

V and J are TRBV27 and TRBJ2-5; D possibly corresponds to TRBD2 (6 bases). The CDR3 covers 14 residues. Trimming cost V 3 bases and J 1 base, with 9 bases left between them. Germline CDR1 is MNHEY and CDR2 is SMNVEV (reference sequence). CDR3 region: CASSFMGGQETQYF. The CDR3 bases are TGTGCCAGCAGTTTCATGGGAGGCCAAGAGACCCAGTACTTC.

This chain joins TRBV5-6 and TRBJ2-1, with 7 positions matching TRBD2. Unmatched junction bases numbered 4, after V lost 3 bases and J lost 4 bases. The CDR3 length is 14 residues. Germline values: CDR1 SGHDT, CDR2 YYEEEE. The DNA for the CDR3 is TGTGCCAGCAGCTCAGGGACTATTTACAATGAGCAGTTCTTC. It yields the protein CASSSGTIYNEQFF.

The chain uses TRBV6-5 and TRBJ2-3, with 12 bases matching TRBD2. Germline assignment: CDR1 MNHEY and CDR2 SVGAGI. Germline trimming cut 5 bases from V and 3 bases from J; bases unmatched to any gene: 3. The CDR3 sequence is 15 residues long. The CDR3 coding sequence is TGTGCCAGCAGTCCGACTAGCGGGAGAACAGATACGCAGTATTTT. Translated: CASSPTSGRTDTQYF.

The chain joins TRBV9 to TRBJ2-3; 9 nucleotides agree with TRBD2. Germline trimming cut 4 bases from V and 1 base from J; bases unmatched to any gene: 1. CDR3 length: 14 amino acids. Per germline, CDR1 SGDLS and CDR2 YYNGEE. CDR3 in amino acids: CASSRTSGTDTQYF. DNA of the CDR3: TGTGCCAGCAGCCGGACTAGCGGCACAGATACGCAGTATTTT.

V and J are TRBV19 and TRBJ2-7; 8 bases align to TRBD1. Germline V gene lookup returns CDR1 LNHDA and CDR2 SQIVND (reference sequence). The CDR3 length is 16 residues. V trimming: 6 bases; J trimming: 2 bases; junction bases outside the gene matches: 12. In nucleotides, the CDR3 is TGTGCCAGTAGCCGATGGGGGACAGGTCTAGCCTACGAGCAGTACTTC. Its translation is CASSRWGTGLAYEQYF.

The J gene is TRBJ2-5, the V gene TRBV27; 9 nucleotides line up with TRBD1. The CDR3 sequence is 14 residues long. Germline values: CDR1 MNHEY, CDR2 SMNVEV (reference sequence). The V and J ends lost 7 bases and 3 bases, in that order; junction bases with no gene match: 6. The CDR3 reads CASNPGTGKETQYF. The CDR3 bases are TGTGCCAGCAACCCAGGGACAGGGAAAGAGACCCAGTACTTC.

V and J are TRBV15 and TRBJ2-5, with D maybe TRBD2 (6 bases). CDR3 length equals 13 residues. Per germline, CDR1 LNHNV and CDR2 YYDKDF (reference sequence). V was pared by 3 bases and J by 1 base, with 6 bases between. CDR3 protein: CATSRGGQETQYF. The CDR3 nucleotides read TGTGCCACCAGCAGGGGAGGCCAAGAGACCCAGTACTTC. The full variable domain, rest sourced from reference TRBV15 and TRBJ2-5, is DAMVIQNPRYQVTQFGKPVTLSCSQTLNHNVMYWYQQKSSQAPKLLFHYYDKDFNNEADTPDNFQSRRPNTSFCFLDIRSPGLGDTAMYLCATSRGGQETQYFGPGTRLLVL.

The rearrangement uses TRBV19 and TRBJ2-7, with TRBD1 identical over 7 bases. J was trimmed by 4 bases and V by 0 bases; bases with no gene match: 3. The V gene's germline CDR1 is LNHDA and CDR2 SQIVND (reference sequence). This CDR3 spans 14 amino acids. Written as DNA, the CDR3 is TGTGCCAGTAGTATAGAGGCGACAGGGTACGAGCAGTACTTC. As protein: CASSIEATGYEQYF. Looking up the rest from reference TRBV19 and TRBJ2-7 gives the full variable domain: DGGITQSPKYLFRKEGQNVTLSCEQNLNHDAMYWYRQDPGQGLRLIYYSQIVNDFQKGDIAEGYSVSREKKESFPLTVTSAQKNPTAFYLCASSIEATGYEQYFGPGTRLTVT.

The chain has TRBV7-8 and TRBJ2-7, with 9 nucleotides matching TRBD2. There are 20 residues in the CDR3. The V segment lost 1 base and the J segment 3 bases; nucleotides outside the gene matches: 19. The germline gives CDR1 SGHVS, CDR2 FQNEAQ. The CDR3 here is CASSLVRGAGGPWGVYEQYF. CDR3 bases: TGTGCCAGCAGCTTAGTTCGAGGCGCGGGAGGGCCGTGGGGAGTCTACGAGCAGTACTTC. Together with reference TRBV7-8 and TRBJ2-7, the CDR3 gives the full variable domain: GAGVSQSPRYKVAKRGQDVALRCDPISGHVSLFWYQQALGQGPEFLTYFQNEAQLDKSGLPSDRFFAERPEGSVSTLKIQRTQQEDSAVYLCASSLVRGAGGPWGVYEQYFGPGTRLTVT.

The rearrangement links TRBV6-1 to TRBJ1-2; 7 nucleotides match TRBD1. The CDR3 totals 13 residues. Trimming removed 7 bases from V and 3 bases from J; junction bases left unmatched: 5. The germline gives CDR1 MNHNS, CDR2 SASEGT. The CDR3 nucleotides read TGTGCCAGCACCGAGGGGACAGACTATGGCTACACCTTC. Translation: CASTEGTDYGYTF.

About this clone: At one of its ends the junction is not consistent with the germline gene, which may arise from a read error. This rearrangement joins TRBV7-7 to TRBJ1-6; no firm D call. The CDR3 totals 15 residues. The V gene's germline CDR1 is SSHAT and CDR2 FNYEAQ (reference sequence). This chain's CDR3 is CASSLAYQVNSPLHF. CDR3 DNA: TGTGCTAGCAGCTTAGCATACCAGGTGAATTCACCCCTCCACTTT.

Details on this clone: One end of the junction does not line up with germline, which may come from a read error. The chain carries TRBV30 and TRBJ2-7; the match to TRBD1 covers 7 bases. CDR1 and CDR2 from the germline V gene are GTSNPN and SVGIG (reference sequence). The CDR3 sequence is 14 residues long. Here the CDR3 reads CARSRGQTMDEQYF. CDR3 DNA sequence: TGTGCCCGGAGTCGGGGACAGACAATGGACGAGCAGTACTTC.

The CDR3 DNA reads as TGTGCCAGCAGTTACCGGCGGGAGAAAGACGAGCAGTACTTC. This sequence encodes CASSYRREKDEQYF. The chain joins TRBV6-5 to TRBJ2-5, with 7 bases aligning to TRBD2. The DNA end favors TRBJ2-7, so the J call may be wrong. This CDR3 is built from 14 residues. From germline, CDR1 is MNHEY and CDR2 SVGAGI.

The chain combines TRBV18 with TRBJ1-1; 9 positions agree with TRBD1. CDR3 size: 15 residues. From germline, CDR1 is KGHSH and CDR2 LQKENI. The V segment lost 3 bases and the J segment 1 base; nucleotides outside the gene matches: 3. CDR3 residues: CASSPLGQGNTEAFF. The CDR3 bases are TGTGCCAGCTCACCTCTGGGACAGGGGAACACTGAAGCTTTCTTT.

The chain employs TRBV28 and TRBJ2-7, with 7 bases matching TRBD1. CDR1 is MDHEN, CDR2 SYDVKM, per germline. The V and J ends lost 8 bases and 0 bases, in that order; junction bases with no gene match: 7. The CDR3 spans 14 residues. CDR3 residues: CASGLAGGSYEQYF. The CDR3 DNA follows: TGTGCCAGCGGCCTGGCAGGGGGCTCCTACGAGCAGTACTTC. The whole variable domain, filled in from reference TRBV28 and TRBJ2-7, reads DVKVTQSSRYLVKRTGEKVFLECVQDMDHENMFWYRQDPGLGLRLIYFSYDVKMKEKGDIPEGYSVSREKKERFSLILESASTNQTSMYLCASGLAGGSYEQYFGPGTRLTVT.

This chain joins TRBV6-5 and TRBJ1-5, with 10 bases lining up with TRBD1. Germline CDR1 MNHEY, CDR2 SVGAGI. The CDR3 length is 14 residues. Trimming took 6 bases from V and 3 from J; bases not matched to a gene: 2. As DNA, the CDR3 is TGTGCCAGCAGGGGACAGGGGTTCAATCAGCCCCAGCATTTT. Its protein product is CASRGQGFNQPQHF.

This chain uses TRBV5-6 with TRBJ2-7; D not certain. Germline assignment: CDR1 SGHDT and CDR2 YYEEEE. CDR3 size: 11 residues. V dropped 4 bases and J dropped 6 bases, with 8 bases sitting between them. The CDR3 loop reads CASSQFREQYF. CDR3 nucleotides: TGTGCCAGCAGCCAGTTCCGCGAGCAGTACTTC.